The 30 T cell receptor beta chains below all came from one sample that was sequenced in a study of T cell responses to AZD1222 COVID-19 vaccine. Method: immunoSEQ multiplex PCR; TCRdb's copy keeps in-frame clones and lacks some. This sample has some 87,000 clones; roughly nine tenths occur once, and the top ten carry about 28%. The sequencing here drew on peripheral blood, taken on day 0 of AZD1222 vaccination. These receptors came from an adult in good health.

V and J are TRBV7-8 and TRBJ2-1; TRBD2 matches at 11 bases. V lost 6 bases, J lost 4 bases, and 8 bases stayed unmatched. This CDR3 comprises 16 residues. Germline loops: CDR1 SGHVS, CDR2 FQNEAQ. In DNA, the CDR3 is TGTGCCAGCAGTCGACTGACTAGCGGGAAATACAATGAGCAGTTCTTC. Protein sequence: CASSRLTSGKYNEQFF.

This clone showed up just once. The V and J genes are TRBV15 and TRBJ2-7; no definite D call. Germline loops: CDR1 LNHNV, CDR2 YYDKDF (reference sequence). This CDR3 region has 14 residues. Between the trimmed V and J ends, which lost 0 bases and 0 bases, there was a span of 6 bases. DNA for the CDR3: TGTGCCACCAGCAGAGAGGCGGTCTCCTACGAGCAGTACTTC. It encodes CATSREAVSYEQYF.

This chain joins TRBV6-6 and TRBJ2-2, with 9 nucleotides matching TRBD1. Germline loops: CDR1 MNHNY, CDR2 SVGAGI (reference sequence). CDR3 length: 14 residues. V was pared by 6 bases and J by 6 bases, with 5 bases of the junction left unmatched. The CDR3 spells CASRIRQGAGELFF. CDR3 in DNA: TGTGCCAGCAGAATCCGACAGGGGGCCGGGGAGCTGTTTTTT.

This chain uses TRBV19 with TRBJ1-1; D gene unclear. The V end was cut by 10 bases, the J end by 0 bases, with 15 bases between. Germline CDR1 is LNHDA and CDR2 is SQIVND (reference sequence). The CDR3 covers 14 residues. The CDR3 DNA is TGTGCCACCCACGAACTCGGGATGAACACTGAAGCTTTCTTT. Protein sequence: CATHELGMNTEAFF. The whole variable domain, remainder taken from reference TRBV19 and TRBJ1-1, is DGGITQSPKYLFRKEGQNVTLSCEQNLNHDAMYWYRQDPGQGLRLIYYSQIVNDFQKGDIAEGYSVSREKKESFPLTVTSAQKNPTAFYLCATHELGMNTEAFFGQGTRLTVV.

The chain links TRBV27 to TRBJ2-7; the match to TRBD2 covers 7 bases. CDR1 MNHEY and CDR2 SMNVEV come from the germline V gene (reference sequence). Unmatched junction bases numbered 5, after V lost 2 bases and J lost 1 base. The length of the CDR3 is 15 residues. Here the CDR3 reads CASSLSAGASYEQYF. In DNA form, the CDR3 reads TGTGCCAGCAGTTTAAGTGCGGGAGCGTCCTACGAGCAGTACTTC.

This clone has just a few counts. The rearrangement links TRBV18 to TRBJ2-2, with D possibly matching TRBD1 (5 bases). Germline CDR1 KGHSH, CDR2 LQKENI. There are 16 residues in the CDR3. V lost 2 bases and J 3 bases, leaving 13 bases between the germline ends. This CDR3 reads CASSPGAGSDTGELFF. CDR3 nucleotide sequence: TGTGCCAGCTCACCAGGCGCAGGGTCGGACACCGGGGAGCTGTTTTTT.

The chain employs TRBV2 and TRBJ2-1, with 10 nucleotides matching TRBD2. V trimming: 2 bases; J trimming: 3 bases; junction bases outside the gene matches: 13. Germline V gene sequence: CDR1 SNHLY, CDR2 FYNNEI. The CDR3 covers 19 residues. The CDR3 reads CASSERGLAGEAGYNEQFF. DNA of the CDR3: TGTGCCAGCAGTGAAAGGGGGCTAGCGGGAGAGGCGGGCTACAATGAGCAGTTCTTC.

The CDR3 DNA follows: TGTGCCAGTAGACAACTAGCGGCTAGCACAGATACGCAGTATTTT. It encodes CASRQLAASTDTQYF. The rearrangement links TRBV19 to TRBJ2-3; the match to TRBD2 covers 8 bases. The CDR3 runs to 15 residues. J was trimmed by 0 bases and V by 6 bases; bases with no gene match: 5. Germline values: CDR1 LNHDA, CDR2 SQIVND (reference sequence).

Here the CDR3 reads CATSRDSSGRSGKQFF. The CDR3 DNA follows: TGTGCCACCAGCAGAGATTCCAGCGGGAGGTCGGGTAAGCAGTTCTTC. The rearrangement uses TRBV15 and TRBJ2-1; TRBD2 aligns across 9 bases. CDR1 is LNHNV, CDR2 YYDKDF, per germline (reference sequence). This CDR3 has 16 amino acids. V was pared by 0 bases and J by 11 bases, with 11 bases of the junction left unmatched.

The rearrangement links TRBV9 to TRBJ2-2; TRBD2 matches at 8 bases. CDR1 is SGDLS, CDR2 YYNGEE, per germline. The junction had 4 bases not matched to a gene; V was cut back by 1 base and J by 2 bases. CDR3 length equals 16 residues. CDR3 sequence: CASSVFGRVNTGELFF. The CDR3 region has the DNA TGTGCCAGCAGCGTATTCGGGAGGGTCAACACCGGGGAGCTGTTTTTT.

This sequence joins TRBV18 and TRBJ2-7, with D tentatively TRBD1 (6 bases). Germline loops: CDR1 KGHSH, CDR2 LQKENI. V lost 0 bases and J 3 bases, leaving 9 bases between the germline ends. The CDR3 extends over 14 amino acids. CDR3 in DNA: TGTGCCAGCTCACCACCTACAGGGAACTACGAGCAGTACTTC. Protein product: CASSPPTGNYEQYF.

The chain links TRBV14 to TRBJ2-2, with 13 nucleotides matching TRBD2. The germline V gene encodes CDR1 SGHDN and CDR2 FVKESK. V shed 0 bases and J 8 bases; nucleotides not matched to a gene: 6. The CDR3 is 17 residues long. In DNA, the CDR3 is TGTGCCAGCAGCCAAGACCTGACTAGCGGGAGGCTGGGGGAGCTGTTTTTT. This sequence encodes CASSQDLTSGRLGELFF.

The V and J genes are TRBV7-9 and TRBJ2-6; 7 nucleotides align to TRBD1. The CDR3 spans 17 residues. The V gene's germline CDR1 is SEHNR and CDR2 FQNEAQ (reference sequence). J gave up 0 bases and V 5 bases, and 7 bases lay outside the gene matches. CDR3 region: CASSTPRGSSGANVLTF. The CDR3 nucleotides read TGTGCCAGCAGCACGCCCAGGGGGAGCTCTGGGGCCAACGTCCTGACTTTC.

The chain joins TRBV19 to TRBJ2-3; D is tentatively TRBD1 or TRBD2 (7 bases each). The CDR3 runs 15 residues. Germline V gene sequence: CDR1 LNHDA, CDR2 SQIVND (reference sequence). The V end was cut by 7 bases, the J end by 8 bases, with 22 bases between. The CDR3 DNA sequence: TGTGCCAGTACCGACGACAGGGAGGGAGGGATTACGCAGTATTTT. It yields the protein CASTDDREGGITQYF. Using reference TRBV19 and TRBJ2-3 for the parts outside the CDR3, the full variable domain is DGGITQSPKYLFRKEGQNVTLSCEQNLNHDAMYWYRQDPGQGLRLIYYSQIVNDFQKGDIAEGYSVSREKKESFPLTVTSAQKNPTAFYLCASTDDREGGITQYFGPGTRLTVL.

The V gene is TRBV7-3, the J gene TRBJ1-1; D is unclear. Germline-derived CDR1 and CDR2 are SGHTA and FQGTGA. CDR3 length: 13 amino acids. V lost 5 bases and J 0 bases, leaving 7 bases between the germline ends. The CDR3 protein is CASSPRMNTEAFF. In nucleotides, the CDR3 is TGTGCCAGCAGCCCTCGAATGAACACTGAAGCTTTCTTT. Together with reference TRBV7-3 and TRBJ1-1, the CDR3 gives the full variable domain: GAGVSQTPSNKVTEKGKYVELRCDPISGHTALYWYRQSLGQGPEFLIYFQGTGAADDSGLPNDRFFAVRPEGSVSTLKIQRTERGDSAVYLCASSPRMNTEAFFGQGTRLTVV.

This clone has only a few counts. The CDR3 coding sequence is TGTGCCAGCAGTTTATCCACAGGTTACGAGCAGTACTTC. Translating gives CASSLSTGYEQYF. The chain recombines TRBV12-3 or TRBV12-4 with TRBJ2-7; a possible D gene is TRBD1 (5 bases). Trimming removed 2 bases at V and 4 bases at J, with 9 bases between. The CDR3 spans 13 residues.

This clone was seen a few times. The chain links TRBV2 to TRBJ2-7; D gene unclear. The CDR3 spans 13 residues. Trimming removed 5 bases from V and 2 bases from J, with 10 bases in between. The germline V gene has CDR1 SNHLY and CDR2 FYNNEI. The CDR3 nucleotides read TGTGCCAGCAGTCAGGACGGTACCTACGAGCAGTACTTC. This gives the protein CASSQDGTYEQYF.

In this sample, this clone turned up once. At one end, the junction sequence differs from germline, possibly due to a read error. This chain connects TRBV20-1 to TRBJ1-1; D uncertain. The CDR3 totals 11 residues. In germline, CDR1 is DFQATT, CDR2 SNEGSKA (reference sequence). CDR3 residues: CSARRNTEASF. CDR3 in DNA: TGCAGTGCTAGACGGAACACTGAAGCTTCCTTT.

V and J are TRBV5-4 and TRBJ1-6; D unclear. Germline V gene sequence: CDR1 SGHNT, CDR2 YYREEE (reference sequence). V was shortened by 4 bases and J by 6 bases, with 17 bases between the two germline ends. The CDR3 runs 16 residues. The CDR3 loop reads CASSQTLQLFNSPLHF. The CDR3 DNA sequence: TGTGCCAGCAGCCAAACTTTGCAGTTATTTAATTCACCCCTCCACTTT. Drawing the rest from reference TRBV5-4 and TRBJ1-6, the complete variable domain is ETGVTQSPTHLIKTRGQQVTLRCSSQSGHNTVSWYQQALGQGPQFIFQYYREEENGRGNFPPRFSGLQFPNYSSELNVNALELDDSALYLCASSQTLQLFNSPLHFGNGTRLTVT.

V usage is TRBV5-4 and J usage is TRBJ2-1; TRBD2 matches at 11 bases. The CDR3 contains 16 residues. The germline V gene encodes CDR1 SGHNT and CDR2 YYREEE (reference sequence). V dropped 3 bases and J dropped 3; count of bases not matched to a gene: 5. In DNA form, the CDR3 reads TGTGCCAGCAGCTCACTAGCGGGAGCGGTCTACAATGAGCAGTTCTTC. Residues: CASSSLAGAVYNEQFF.

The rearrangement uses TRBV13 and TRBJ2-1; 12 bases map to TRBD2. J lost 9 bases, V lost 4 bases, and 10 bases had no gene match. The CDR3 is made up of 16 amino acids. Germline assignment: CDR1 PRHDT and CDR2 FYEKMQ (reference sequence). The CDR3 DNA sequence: TGTGCCAGCAGCTCACTTCTAGCGGGAGGGCCAGGTGAGCAGTTCTTC. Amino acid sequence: CASSSLLAGGPGEQFF.

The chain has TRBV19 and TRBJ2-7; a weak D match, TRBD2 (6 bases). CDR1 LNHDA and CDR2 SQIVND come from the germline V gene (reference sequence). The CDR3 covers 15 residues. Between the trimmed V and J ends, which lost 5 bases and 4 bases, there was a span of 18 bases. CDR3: CASSPGGQAGYEQYF. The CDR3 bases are TGTGCCAGTAGTCCCGGGGGTCAGGCGGGTTACGAGCAGTACTTC.

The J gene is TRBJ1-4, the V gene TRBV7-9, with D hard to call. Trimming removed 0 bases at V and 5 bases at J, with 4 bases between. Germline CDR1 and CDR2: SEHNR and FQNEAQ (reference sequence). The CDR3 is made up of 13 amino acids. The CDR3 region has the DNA TGTGCCAGCAGCTTAGCGCTCAATGAAAAACTGTTTTTT. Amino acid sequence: CASSLALNEKLFF.

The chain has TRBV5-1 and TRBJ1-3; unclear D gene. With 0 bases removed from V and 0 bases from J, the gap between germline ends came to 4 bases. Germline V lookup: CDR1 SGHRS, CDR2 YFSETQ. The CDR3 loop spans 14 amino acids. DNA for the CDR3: TGCGCCAGCAGCTTGGAAGGCTCTGGAAACACCATATATTTT. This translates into CASSLEGSGNTIYF.

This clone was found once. The CDR3 region has the DNA TGTGCCAGTAGTATAGAGTCCGCCTACGAGCAGTACTTC. Its translation is CASSIESAYEQYF. The chain uses TRBV19 and TRBJ2-7; D not resolved. The V end was cut by 0 bases, the J end by 2 bases, with 5 bases between. Germline CDR1 is LNHDA and CDR2 is SQIVND (reference sequence). This CDR3 has 13 residues.

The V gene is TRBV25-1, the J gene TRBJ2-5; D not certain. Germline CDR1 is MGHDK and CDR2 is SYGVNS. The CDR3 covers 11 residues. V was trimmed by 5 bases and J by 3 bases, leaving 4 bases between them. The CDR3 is CASSNEETQYF. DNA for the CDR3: TGTGCCAGCAGTAACGAAGAGACCCAGTACTTC.

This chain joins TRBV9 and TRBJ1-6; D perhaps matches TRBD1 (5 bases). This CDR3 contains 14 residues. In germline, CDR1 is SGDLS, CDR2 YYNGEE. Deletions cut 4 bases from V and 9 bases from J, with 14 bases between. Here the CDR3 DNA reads TGTGCCAGCAGCTTAGCCAGGGATTTTTCACCCCTCCACTTT. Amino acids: CASSLARDFSPLHF.

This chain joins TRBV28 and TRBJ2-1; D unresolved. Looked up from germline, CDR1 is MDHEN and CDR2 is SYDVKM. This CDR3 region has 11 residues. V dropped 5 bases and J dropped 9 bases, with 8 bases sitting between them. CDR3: CASSRWGEQFF. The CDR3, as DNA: TGTGCCAGCAGTCGTTGGGGTGAGCAGTTCTTC.

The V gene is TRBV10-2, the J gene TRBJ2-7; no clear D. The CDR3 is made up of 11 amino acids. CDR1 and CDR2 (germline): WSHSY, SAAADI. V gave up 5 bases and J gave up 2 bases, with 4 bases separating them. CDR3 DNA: TGCGCCAGCAGTTGGACCTACGAGCAGTACTTC. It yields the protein CASSWTYEQYF.

CDR3 nucleotide sequence: TGCGCCAGCAGCCAAGATACCCCCTACGAGCAGTACTTC. This encodes CASSQDTPYEQYF. The chain links TRBV4-3 to TRBJ2-7, with unresolved D. Trimming left V 0 bases short and J 2 bases short, with 5 bases between. Germline V CDR1 and CDR2: LGHNA, YSLEER. This CDR3 comprises 13 residues.